This T cell receptor (beta chain) originates from a study of CD8 T cells in Susac syndrome. Regarding the study as a whole: In its TCR sequencing and HLA analysis, the study acknowledged that the number of individuals was relatively small.

This clonotype has just one count. Its antigen is undetermined. TCR beta sequences were obtained from blood CD8+ and CD4+ T cells. The V end was cut by 6 bases, the J end by 6 bases, with 18 bases between. The CDR3 spans 14 residues. Germline V CDR1 and CDR2: DFQATT, SNEGSKA (reference sequence). Reverse transcription of about 0.5 to 1 ug RNA was carried out with random hexamers. Amplification of TCR beta CDR3 by immunoSEQ multiplex PCR spanned 54 Vbeta and 13 Jbeta. TCRdb passed the immunoSEQ multiplex PCR reads through MiXCR, listing each CDR3 protein once. This table has roughly 180,000 distinct CDR3 sequences, approximately 94% appearing once.

The genes are TRBV20-1 and TRBJ1-5; tentatively, D is TRBD1 (5 bases). The sequenced material came from CD4+ T cells from PBMCs. The clonotype comes from a human donor in good health. For the CDR3, the DNA is TGCAGTGCCATGGGGGAGCCCCTGGGTCAGCCCCAGCATTTT. This codes for CSAMGEPLGQPQHF.